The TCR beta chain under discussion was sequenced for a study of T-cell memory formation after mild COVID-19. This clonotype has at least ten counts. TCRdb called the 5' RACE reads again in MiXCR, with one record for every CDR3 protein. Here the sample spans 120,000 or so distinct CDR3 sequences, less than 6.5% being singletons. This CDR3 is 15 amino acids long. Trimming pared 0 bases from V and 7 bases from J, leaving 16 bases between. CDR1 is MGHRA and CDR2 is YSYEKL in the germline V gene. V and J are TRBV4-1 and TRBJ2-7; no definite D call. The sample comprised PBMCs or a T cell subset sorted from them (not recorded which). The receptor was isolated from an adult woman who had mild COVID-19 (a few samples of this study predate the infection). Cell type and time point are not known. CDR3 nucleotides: TGCGCCAGCAGCCAAGACGGGTCGGATACGGTTGAGCAGTACTTC. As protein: CASSQDGSDTVEQYF.